This T cell receptor beta chain originates from a study of regulatory T cells in long-lasting Graves disease. Time point indicated: newly diagnosed GD, antithyroid drugs for less than 3 months. Isolated PBMC RNA provided the starting material for the TCR library. The patients included were those that came from an endocrinology department in Xi'an, China. Investigators prepared the TCR beta libraries by applying iRepertoire HTBI primers and Arm-PCR of CDR3 regions. TCRdb re-called the multiplex PCR reads through MiXCR, storing one row per CDR3 protein. The profile shows about 350,000 distinct CDR3 sequences, 15% to 20% of them singletons. Per germline, CDR1 SGHRS and CDR2 YFSETQ. The CDR3 runs 15 residues. Trimming shortened V by 4 bases and J by 0 bases, and 8 bases separated the two germline ends. The same data also went into a second study, on T cells in Graves' hyperthyroidism and ophthalmopathy. From that second work: Ophthalmopathy was distinguished from stable hyperthyroidism by 13 V-J signatures.

This sequence joins TRBV5-1 and TRBJ2-6; D gene uncertain. The sequence came from a woman aged 18-30 years with Graves disease. The material was peripheral blood mononuclear cells (PBMCs), obtained at new diagnosis, from a patient treated with antithyroid drugs. The chain's CDR3 is CASSTDSSGANVLTF. The CDR3 DNA sequence: TGCGCCAGCAGCACTGATAGCTCTGGGGCCAACGTCCTGACTTTC. Using reference TRBV5-1 and TRBJ2-6 for the parts outside the CDR3, the full variable domain is KAGVTQTPRYLIKTRGQQVTLSCSPISGHRSVSWYQQTPGQGLQFLFEYFSETQRNKGNFPGRFSGRQFSNSRSEMNVSTLELGDSALYLCASSTDSSGANVLTFGAGSRLTVL.